The next 25 T cell receptor beta chains were all read from a single sample in a study of cytotoxic CD8 clonotypes in ibrutinib-treated CLL. Libraries were prepared by immunoSEQ multiplex PCR; TCRdb keeps only in-frame clonotypes and omits some of them. The table has 45,000 to 50,000 clones, about half seen once; the top ten hold about 31%. The source material was PBMCs, sampled after 12 months of ibrutinib treatment. Every receptor here comes from a human donor with chronic lymphocytic leukemia.

This chain joins TRBV7-2 and TRBJ1-5; no clear D. The CDR3 covers 14 residues. Trimming cost V 5 bases and J 3 bases, with 11 bases left between them. From germline, CDR1 is SGHTA and CDR2 FQGNSA. The CDR3 DNA is TGTGCCAGCAGCCCGGGGTCGTTCAATCAGCCCCAGCATTTT. This gives the protein CASSPGSFNQPQHF.

The chain joins TRBV5-1 to TRBJ2-7; the match to TRBD2 covers 10 bases. Germline trimming cut 2 bases from V and 1 base from J; bases unmatched to any gene: 3. Germline CDR1 is SGHRS and CDR2 is YFSETQ. CDR3 length: 15 amino acids. The CDR3 loop reads CASSFLAGESYEQYF. CDR3 DNA: TGCGCCAGCAGCTTCCTAGCGGGAGAATCCTACGAGCAGTACTTC.

The chain joins TRBV11-2 to TRBJ1-2, with D unclear. Per the germline V gene, CDR1 is SGHAT and CDR2 is FQNNGV. Trimming removed 2 bases from V and 8 bases from J, with 9 bases in between. CDR3 length equals 12 residues. The DNA of the CDR3 is TGTGCCAGCAGCTTACCCGACGGGGGCTACACCTTC. This gives the protein CASSLPDGGYTF.

This chain connects TRBV5-1 to TRBJ1-3, with TRBD1 as a possible D gene (6 bases). Germline CDR1 reads SGHRS; CDR2 reads YFSETQ. This CDR3 has 17 amino acids. V gave up 4 bases and J gave up 0 bases, with 17 bases separating them. CDR3 nucleotide sequence: TGCGCCAGCAGCCCGGGACTGGGGGCGCTCTCTGGAAACACCATATATTTT. Its translation is CASSPGLGALSGNTIYF.

The sample holds one count of this clone. This rearrangement joins TRBV2 to TRBJ1-1, with a possible D match to TRBD1 (5 bases). The length of the CDR3 is 15 residues. Trimming took off 6 bases at V and 2 bases at J, with 16 bases between the two ends. Per the germline V gene, CDR1 is SNHLY and CDR2 is FYNNEI. CDR3 DNA sequence: TGTGCCAGCAGGGCAGTTGGGACGGTTAACACTGAAGCTTTCTTT. This translates into CASRAVGTVNTEAFF.

The chain has TRBV29-1 and TRBJ1-5; possible D gene TRBD1, 6 bases. Germline V gene sequence: CDR1 SQVTM, CDR2 ANQGSEA. The CDR3 sequence is 13 residues long. The V end lost 8 bases, the J end lost 5 bases, and 16 bases lay between the germline ends. The CDR3: CSFSQGKDQPQHF. The DNA of the CDR3 is TGCAGCTTTTCACAGGGAAAAGATCAGCCCCAGCATTTT.

V is TRBV19 and J is TRBJ2-7; 10 nucleotides agree with TRBD2. This CDR3 contains 17 residues. Unmatched junction bases numbered 12, after V lost 5 bases and J lost 2 bases. Germline-derived CDR1 and CDR2 are LNHDA and SQIVND (reference sequence). The CDR3 coding sequence is TGTGCCAGTAGTGTTGCTAGCGGGAGTGTTGGTACCTACGAGCAGTACTTC. Protein: CASSVASGSVGTYEQYF. The variable domain in full, with the rest retrieved from reference TRBV19 and TRBJ2-7, is DGGITQSPKYLFRKEGQNVTLSCEQNLNHDAMYWYRQDPGQGLRLIYYSQIVNDFQKGDIAEGYSVSREKKESFPLTVTSAQKNPTAFYLCASSVASGSVGTYEQYFGPGTRLTVT.

In this sample, this clone turned up a few times. CDR3 in amino acids: CASSLAYKTDTQYF. The DNA for the CDR3 is TGTGCCAGCAGCTTAGCTTACAAAACAGATACGCAGTATTTT. This rearrangement joins TRBV7-2 to TRBJ2-3; D gene uncertain. Germline-derived CDR1 and CDR2 are SGHTA and FQGNSA. CDR3 length equals 14 residues. V lost 0 bases and J lost 3, with 7 bases in between.

The V gene is TRBV25-1, the J gene TRBJ1-1, with TRBD1 as a possible D gene (6 bases). V lost 6 bases, J lost 1 base, and 9 bases lay in between. This CDR3 is 13 amino acids long. CDR1 is MGHDK and CDR2 is SYGVNS in the germline V gene. CDR3 sequence reads: CASRRGGNTEAFF. In DNA form, the CDR3 reads TGTGCCAGCAGAAGGGGGGGGAACACTGAAGCTTTCTTT.

The chain is built from TRBV30 and TRBJ2-5, with 9 bases lining up with TRBD2. Germline CDR1 and CDR2: GTSNPN and SVGIG (reference sequence). V dropped 0 bases and J dropped 4; count of bases not matched to a gene: 9. The CDR3 loop spans 16 amino acids. CDR3 sequence (DNA): TGTGCCTGGAGTGTAGGGGGACTAGCACGGCTAGAGACCCAGTACTTC. Its translation: CAWSVGGLARLETQYF.

This clone was found many times. This chain uses TRBV19 with TRBJ1-4, with 7 bases lining up with TRBD1. After removal of 3 bases from V and 5 bases from J, the junction contained 3 bases not matched to a gene. The germline V gene encodes CDR1 LNHDA and CDR2 SQIVND (reference sequence). The CDR3 covers 14 residues. CDR3 region: CASSIGGGNEKLFF. The CDR3 region has the DNA TGTGCCAGTAGTATTGGAGGGGGCAATGAAAAACTGTTTTTT.

Worth noting for this clone: Possible read error: a much larger clone is one base away. Different DNA sequences within this sample yield the same CDR3. The chain carries TRBV6-1 and TRBJ2-7; 7 bases are a match to TRBD1. In germline, CDR1 is MNHNS, CDR2 SASEGT. CDR3 length: 13 residues. V lost 7 bases, J lost 2 bases, and 5 bases stayed unmatched. The CDR3 coding sequence is TGTGCCAGCATTCGGGGACAGACCTACGAGCAGTACTTC. Its translation is CASIRGQTYEQYF.

This chain connects TRBV5-4 to TRBJ2-3, with TRBD2 matching 12 bases. Trimming removed 4 bases from V and 6 bases from J; junction bases left unmatched: 9. CDR1 and CDR2 (germline): SGHNT, YYREEE (reference sequence). The CDR3 length is 16 residues. CDR3 region: CASSLRLAGASDTQYF. CDR3 nucleotide sequence: TGTGCCAGCAGCCTTCGACTAGCGGGAGCGTCGGATACGCAGTATTTT.

A single count supports this clone. The chain is built from TRBV4-1 and TRBJ2-3; weak D call: TRBD1 (5 bases). V gave up 2 bases and J gave up 5 bases, with 11 bases separating them. Germline CDR1 reads MGHRA; CDR2 reads YSYEKL. The CDR3 loop spans 14 amino acids. The CDR3 sequence is CASSQQGQGDTQYF. The CDR3 coding sequence is TGCGCCAGCAGCCAACAGGGCCAAGGAGATACGCAGTATTTT.

J is TRBJ2-2 and V is TRBV27; D is unclear. Trimming cost V 1 base and J 4 bases, with 10 bases left between them. Germline CDR1 is MNHEY and CDR2 is SMNVEV (reference sequence). The CDR3 has 15 amino acids. The DNA for the CDR3 is TGTGCCAGCAGTTTATTTCCGTCCCTCACCGGGGAGCTGTTTTTT. Translating it yields CASSLFPSLTGELFF.

This clone showed up just once. The chain recombines TRBV7-8 with TRBJ2-7; D is ambiguous. The CDR3 totals 13 residues. Germline V gene lookup returns CDR1 SGHVS and CDR2 FQNEAQ. V gave up 1 base and J gave up 3 bases, with 7 bases separating them. The chain's CDR3 is CASSLDRLYEQYF. The DNA for the CDR3 is TGTGCCAGCAGCTTAGATCGCCTCTACGAGCAGTACTTC.

This clone showed up many times. V usage is TRBV9 and J usage is TRBJ2-1, with 12 positions matching TRBD2. In germline, CDR1 is SGDLS, CDR2 YYNGEE. The CDR3 has 16 residues. The V and J ends lost 3 bases and 6 bases, in that order; junction bases with no gene match: 7. Written as DNA, the CDR3 is TGTGCCAGCAGCGCCCACCTAGCGGGAGGGCTCAATGAGCAGTTCTTC. Translated, it gives CASSAHLAGGLNEQFF.

The V call is TRBV9, the J call TRBJ2-5; possibly TRBD1 for D (5 bases). This CDR3 is 17 amino acids long. Germline-derived CDR1 and CDR2 are SGDLS and YYNGEE. The germline V and J ends were trimmed by 3 bases and 0 bases, with 18 bases remaining between them. In nucleotides, the CDR3 is TGTGCCAGCAGCGCCCGTCCGACAGCCCCGTACCAAGAGACCCAGTACTTC. Protein sequence: CASSARPTAPYQETQYF.

This clone was picked up a small number of times. The same CDR3 also results from other DNA sequences found in this sample. The rearrangement joins TRBV27 to TRBJ2-5, with a weak D call TRBD1 (6 bases). The V end lost 5 bases, the J end lost 3 bases, and 10 bases lay between the germline ends. The CDR3 totals 13 residues. Germline values: CDR1 MNHEY, CDR2 SMNVEV (reference sequence). In DNA form, the CDR3 reads TGTGCCAGCAGTAGGGGGTTTGAAGAGACCCAGTACTTC. Translating it yields CASSRGFEETQYF.

This clone was observed a few times. The chain is built from TRBV18 and TRBJ1-5; the match to TRBD1 covers 7 bases. Looked up from germline, CDR1 is KGHSH and CDR2 is LQKENI. The CDR3 has 18 residues. Trimming at V came to 0 bases and at J to 0 bases, leaving 8 bases not matched to a gene. CDR3 nucleotide sequence: TGTGCCAGCTCACCACCGAGGACAGGCCTATCTAGCAATCAGCCCCAGCATTTT. It yields the protein CASSPPRTGLSSNQPQHF.

The V gene is TRBV19, the J gene TRBJ1-2; D unclear. V lost 4 bases, J lost 0 bases, and 9 bases lay in between. The CDR3 totals 14 residues. Germline V gene lookup returns CDR1 LNHDA and CDR2 SQIVND (reference sequence). The CDR3 region is CASSTGTPNYGYTF. The CDR3 DNA reads TGTGCCAGTAGTACAGGAACCCCTAACTATGGCTACACCTTC.

The V gene is TRBV19, the J gene TRBJ2-1; 12 bases map to TRBD2. The CDR3 has 16 amino acids. V shed 4 bases and J 9 bases; nucleotides not matched to a gene: 10. The germline V gene encodes CDR1 LNHDA and CDR2 SQIVND (reference sequence). The chain's CDR3 is CASSKELAGGRGEQFF. DNA for the CDR3: TGTGCCAGTAGTAAGGAACTAGCGGGAGGTAGGGGTGAGCAGTTCTTC.

V is TRBV7-2 and J is TRBJ1-4; 8 positions agree with TRBD1. After removal of 5 bases from V and 7 bases from J, the junction contained 9 bases not matched to a gene. Germline V lookup: CDR1 SGHTA, CDR2 FQGNSA. The CDR3 is 15 amino acids. This chain's CDR3 is CASSPRTGRAEKLFF. For the CDR3, the DNA is TGTGCCAGCAGCCCTAGGACAGGGAGGGCTGAAAAACTGTTTTTT.

The V and J genes are TRBV20-1 and TRBJ1-1; tentatively, D is TRBD1 (5 bases). The CDR3 sequence is 11 residues long. Per germline, CDR1 DFQATT and CDR2 SNEGSKA (reference sequence). V lost 5 bases and J 7 bases, leaving 11 bases between the germline ends. CDR3 residues: CSAFRVFEAFF. As DNA, the CDR3 is TGCAGTGCTTTCAGGGTGTTTGAAGCTTTCTTT.

The genes are TRBV11-3 and TRBJ2-5; D is undetermined. The length of the CDR3 is 11 residues. Germline CDR1 reads SGHNT; CDR2 reads YENEEA. Trimming took off 5 bases at V and 5 bases at J, with 6 bases between the two ends. CDR3 loop: CASSLCETQYF. The CDR3 DNA follows: TGTGCCAGCAGCCTATGTGAGACCCAGTACTTC. Full variable domain (missing parts from reference TRBV11-3 and TRBJ2-5): EAGVVQSPRYKIIEKKQPVAFWCNPISGHNTLYWYLQNLGQGPELLIRYENEEAVDDSQLPKDRFSAERLKGVDSTLKIQPAELGDSAVYLCASSLCETQYFGPGTRLLVL.